This T cell receptor (beta chain) was identified during a study of OX40 agonist ivuxolimab in advanced cancers. Assay used: immunoSEQ multiplex PCR; TCRdb lists only in-frame clones, some missing. The sample lists some 80,000 clones; roughly 90% were seen once. V shed 0 bases and J 6 bases; nucleotides not matched to a gene: 7. The CDR3 length is 16 residues. CDR1 is SEHNR and CDR2 is FQNEAQ in the germline V gene (reference sequence). This TCR came from an adult with an advanced solid tumor such as melanoma, head and neck, liver or kidney cancer. The chain carries TRBV7-9 and TRBJ2-1; the match to TRBD2 covers 8 bases. The sample was CD4+ or CD8+ T cells sorted from blood, taken in a trial of the OX40 agonist ivuxolimab. CDR3 nucleotide sequence: TGTGCCAGCAGCTTAGCAGCGGGAGTACGGGGCAATGAGCAGTTCTTC. Its translation is CASSLAAGVRGNEQFF. Supplemented by reference TRBV7-9 and TRBJ2-1, the full variable domain reads DTGVSQNPRHKITKRGQNVTFRCDPISEHNRLYWYRQTLGQGPEFLTYFQNEAQLEKSRLLSDRFSAERPKGSFSTLEIQRTEQGDSAMYLCASSLAAGVRGNEQFFGPGTRLTVL.